This entry lists 15 T cell receptor beta chains sequenced from one sample in a study of blood T cell repertoires in COVID-19. The data were produced by immunoSEQ multiplex PCR, yet TCRdb's version contains in-frame clones alone and is incomplete. Here the sample spans around 130,000 clones, more than 75% being singletons. The material sequenced was peripheral blood. Receptors were obtained from a man aged 55 to 70 with acute or convalescent COVID-19.

The chain combines TRBV10-2 with TRBJ1-6; 9 bases align to TRBD1. This CDR3 region has 15 residues. V gave up 5 bases and J gave up 7 bases; unmatched junction bases: 6. CDR1 and CDR2 from the germline V gene are WSHSY and SAAADI. CDR3 region: CASSNTGTGNSPLHF. CDR3 bases: TGCGCCAGCAGTAATACCGGGACAGGGAATTCACCCCTCCACTTT.

The chain links TRBV7-8 to TRBJ2-3; 8 positions agree with TRBD2. The J segment lost 6 bases and the V segment lost 6 bases, leaving 11 bases of the junction unmatched. Germline loops: CDR1 SGHVS, CDR2 FQNEAQ. The CDR3 runs 15 residues. The CDR3 reads CASRGSSGPGDTQYF. Written as DNA, the CDR3 is TGTGCCAGCAGGGGGTCTAGCGGGCCGGGGGATACGCAGTATTTT.

The rearrangement joins TRBV19 to TRBJ1-2; 9 bases agree with TRBD1. The CDR3 has 14 residues. V lost 4 bases, J lost 8 bases, and 8 bases stayed unmatched. Germline-derived CDR1 and CDR2 are LNHDA and SQIVND (reference sequence). The CDR3 DNA follows: TGTGCCAGTAGTACCGACAGGGGGGGATCGGGCTACACCTTC. Its protein product is CASSTDRGGSGYTF.

The CDR3 region has the DNA TGTGCCAGCAGCCAAGAGTTTGAGCGTGCGTGGCAGTACTTC. The encoded protein is CASSQEFERAWQYF. The chain uses TRBV4-2 and TRBJ2-4, with D unresolved. The CDR3 spans 14 residues. CDR1 is LGHNA and CDR2 is YNFKEQ in the germline V gene. Trimming stripped 0 bases from V and 13 bases from J, with 16 bases between.

The chain combines TRBV5-4 with TRBJ1-2, with 8 nucleotides matching TRBD1. The CDR3 is made up of 14 amino acids. Germline trimming cut 4 bases from V and 0 bases from J; bases unmatched to any gene: 2. CDR1 SGHNT and CDR2 YYREEE come from the germline V gene (reference sequence). CDR3 coding DNA: TGTGCCAGCAGCCAGGACAGGGCTAACTATGGCTACACCTTC. Translation: CASSQDRANYGYTF.

This sequence joins TRBV7-8 and TRBJ2-7; 7 bases are shared with TRBD1. Unmatched junction bases numbered 12, after V lost 5 bases and J lost 2 bases. Germline V gives CDR1 SGHVS, CDR2 FQNEAQ. This CDR3 has 16 residues. The CDR3 DNA reads as TGTGCCAGCAGCCCCGAGGGGGCAGCCCGCACCTACGAGCAGTACTTC. Protein product: CASSPEGAARTYEQYF.

The genes are TRBV9 and TRBJ1-6, with D tentatively TRBD1 (5 bases). Trimming took 1 base from V and 9 from J, leaving 11 bases between them. CDR3 size: 14 residues. Looked up from germline, CDR1 is SGDLS and CDR2 is YYNGEE. In DNA form, the CDR3 reads TGTGCCAGCAGCGTACAGACAGAGGCTTCACCCCTCCACTTT. Translated, it gives CASSVQTEASPLHF.

V is TRBV28 and J is TRBJ2-3; TRBD2 agrees at 10 bases. J was trimmed by 3 bases and V by 7 bases; bases with no gene match: 13. The CDR3 runs 17 residues. Germline CDR1 and CDR2: MDHEN and SYDVKM. This CDR3 reads CASNLLAGVGGTDTQYF. The CDR3 DNA is TGTGCCAGCAACCTTCTAGCGGGAGTAGGGGGGACAGATACGCAGTATTTT.

This clone was seen only a few times. The chain carries TRBV19 and TRBJ2-7, with 8 bases that match TRBD1. The V gene's germline CDR1 is LNHDA and CDR2 SQIVND (reference sequence). V gave up 1 base and J gave up 5 bases; unmatched junction bases: 10. The CDR3 is 16 amino acids. The CDR3 region is CASSIGGGQGVDEQYF. The CDR3 DNA sequence: TGTGCCAGTAGTATAGGAGGAGGACAGGGCGTAGACGAGCAGTACTTC.

The gene calls are TRBV5-4 and TRBJ2-5; perhaps TRBD2 as D (5 bases). This CDR3 contains 14 residues. Trimming shortened V by 1 base and J by 5 bases, and 12 bases separated the two germline ends. Germline V gene sequence: CDR1 SGHNT, CDR2 YYREEE (reference sequence). CDR3 protein: CASSLYQTGETQYF. CDR3 in DNA: TGTGCCAGCAGCTTGTACCAGACGGGGGAGACCCAGTACTTC. Drawing the rest from reference TRBV5-4 and TRBJ2-5, the complete variable domain is ETGVTQSPTHLIKTRGQQVTLRCSSQSGHNTVSWYQQALGQGPQFIFQYYREEENGRGNFPPRFSGLQFPNYSSELNVNALELDDSALYLCASSLYQTGETQYFGPGTRLLVL.

The V and J genes are TRBV4-2 and TRBJ1-1; a possible D gene is TRBD1 (6 bases). CDR1 and CDR2 from the germline V gene are LGHNA and YNFKEQ. V was pared by 6 bases and J by 3 bases, with 14 bases between. CDR3 length: 14 residues. The CDR3 DNA is TGTGCCAGCAGTCGCGGGGGCAAAGACACTGAAGCTTTCTTT. Its translation is CASSRGGKDTEAFF.

This chain joins TRBV3-1 (or the pseudogene TRBV3-2) and TRBJ2-2; 7 nucleotides line up with TRBD2. Per germline, CDR1 LGHDT and CDR2 YNNKEL (reference sequence). The CDR3 runs to 15 residues. The V and J ends lost 8 bases and 4 bases, in that order; junction bases with no gene match: 10. The CDR3 bases are TGTGCCAGCGGCGGGGGACTCCCCACCACCGGGGAGCTGTTTTTT. Translating it yields CASGGGLPTTGELFF.

This chain links TRBV28 with TRBJ1-1, with a possible D match to TRBD1 (5 bases). V was cut by 5 bases and J by 1 base, with 14 bases left in between. This CDR3 has 15 residues. Germline CDR1 is MDHEN and CDR2 is SYDVKM. The chain's CDR3 is CASSTRGGENTEAFF. CDR3 bases: TGTGCCAGCAGTACCCGCGGGGGGGAGAACACTGAAGCTTTCTTT.

The chain combines TRBV7-2 with TRBJ2-7; possible D gene TRBD2, 6 bases. Per germline, CDR1 SGHTA and CDR2 FQGNSA. V lost 4 bases to trimming and J lost 1 base, with 11 bases between them. This CDR3 is 14 amino acids long. CDR3 sequence (DNA): TGTGCCAGCAGCTCGGACTACCGGTCCTACGAGCAGTACTTC. Protein sequence: CASSSDYRSYEQYF.

The chain carries TRBV18 and TRBJ2-1; TRBD2 aligns across 7 bases. The J segment lost 1 base and the V segment lost 3 bases, leaving 6 bases of the junction unmatched. Germline-derived CDR1 and CDR2 are KGHSH and LQKENI. The CDR3 has 16 amino acids. CDR3 protein: CASSPLGGSSYNEQFF. The DNA of the CDR3 is TGTGCCAGCTCACCCCTTGGCGGGAGTTCCTACAATGAGCAGTTCTTC.